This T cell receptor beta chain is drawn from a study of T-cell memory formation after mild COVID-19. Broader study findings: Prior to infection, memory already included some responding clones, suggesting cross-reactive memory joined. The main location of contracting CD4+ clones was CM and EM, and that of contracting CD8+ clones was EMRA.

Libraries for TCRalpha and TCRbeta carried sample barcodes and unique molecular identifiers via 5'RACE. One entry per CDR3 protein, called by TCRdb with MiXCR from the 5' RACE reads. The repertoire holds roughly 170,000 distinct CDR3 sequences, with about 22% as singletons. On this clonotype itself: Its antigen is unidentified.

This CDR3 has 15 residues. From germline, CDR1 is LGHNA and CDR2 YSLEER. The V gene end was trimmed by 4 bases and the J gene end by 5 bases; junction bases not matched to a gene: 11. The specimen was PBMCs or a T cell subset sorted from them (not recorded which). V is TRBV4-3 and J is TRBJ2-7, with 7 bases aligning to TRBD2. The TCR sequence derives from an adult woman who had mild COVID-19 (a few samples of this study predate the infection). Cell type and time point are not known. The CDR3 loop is CASSRDAGLNNEQYF. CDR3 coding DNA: TGCGCCAGCAGCCGGGATGCGGGACTAAATAACGAGCAGTACTTC.